Sequencing of this T cell receptor beta chain was carried out in a study of T cell repertoires in cytomegalovirus infection. At the level of the study: Matching HLA type, along with CMV infection, was indicated by public TCR beta signatures. General study results and limits: Dominating the ex vivo response were TCR beta clonotypes that were CMV-specific and HLA-C-restricted. The cumulative frequency of public TCR beta families identified carriers of CMV plus the relevant HLA.

In TCRdb, the reads were re-called with MiXCR into one record per CDR3 protein. The top ten clones hold 25% of a sample with roughly 200,000 distinct CDR3 sequences, approximately 18% of them seen once. The CDR3 runs to 14 residues. The J segment lost 2 bases and the V segment lost 7 bases, leaving 6 bases of the junction unmatched. Worth noting for this clonotype: The target antigen is unknown.

This sequence originates from a human donor in good health (CMV status not recorded). Some clones in this sample may be carry-over from other donors' samples. Sequencing was done on a sample of CD8+ T cells from PBMCs. This chain joins TRBV12-3 or TRBV12-4 and TRBJ2-3, with TRBD1 identical over 7 bases. The CDR3 loop is CASNRGGLTDTQYF. The DNA of the CDR3 is TGTGCCAGCAACCGAGGGGGCCTCACAGATACGCAGTATTTT.